This T cell receptor (beta chain) was captured by sequencing in a study of human CD8 memory T cell subsets. A note on this clonotype: Its antigen is unidentified.

It was by negative magnetic separation that total CD8+ T cells were enriched. Findings and limits, study-wide: When diversity was estimated with Chao1, stem-like memory T cells appeared more diverse than precursor exhausted T cells. In contrast to effector memory cells, stem-like memory and precursor exhausted T cells had similarly high diversity. Exclusively the beta chains of the T cell receptor underwent sequencing in this study.

Scientists made TCR beta libraries using UMI-labeled 5' RACE. Reprocessing the 5' RACE reads, TCRdb reports a single entry for every CDR3 protein and omits DNA. The data include 4,000 to 6,500 distinct CDR3 sequences; the top ten clones carry about 38%. The CDR3 consists of 14 residues. Germline assignment: CDR1 MNHNY and CDR2 SVGAGI (reference sequence). The specimen was CD8+ T cells from PBMCs. The chain employs TRBV6-6 and TRBJ1-2. This clonotype originated in a human donor in good health. The CDR3 reads CASSYFAPDYGYTF.